The rows below give T cell receptor beta chains drawn from one sample of a study. In TCRdb, the RT-PCR reads were re-called with MiXCR into one record per CDR3 protein. The table lists 650,000 to 800,000 distinct CDR3 sequences, 14% of them singletons, with roughly 3.9% in the top ten. Sample: memory CD4+ T cells from blood. These receptor sequences come from a female donor in good health, serving as a healthy control. The CDR3 runs from the conserved cysteine through the conserved F or W. The D gene is left open where the match is weak. A row's size may be missing; if present it is once, few, many or a size class.

>TRBD2|.|TRBV11-2|TRBJ2-1
CASSLDRVGLVSPYNEQFF
TGTGCCAGCAGCTTAGATAGAGTCGGACTAGTGTCCCCCTACAATGAGCAGTTCTTC
>TRBD2|many|TRBV6-5|TRBJ2-1
CASRLRPSGVSYNEQFF
TGTGCCAGCAGACTACGGCCTAGCGGGGTCTCCTACAATGAGCAGTTCTTC
>TRBD1|.|TRBV6-6|TRBJ1-1
CASRYGTAEAFF
TGTGCCAGCAGATACGGGACAGCTGAAGCTTTCTTT
>.|.|TRBV11-2|TRBJ2-5
CASSFGTSETQYF
TGTGCCAGCAGCTTCGGAACCTCCGAGACCCAGTACTTC
>TRBD1|few|TRBV7-2|TRBJ2-5
CASRPAGGEETQYF
TGTGCCAGCAGACCCGCAGGGGGCGAGGAGACCCAGTACTTC
>.|.|TRBV7-2|TRBJ2-7
CASSQTSPSYEQYF
TGTGCCAGCAGCCAGACTAGTCCTTCCTACGAGCAGTACTTC
>.|.|TRBV5-8|TRBJ1-4
CASSLDAGTGRKLFF
TGTGCCAGCAGCTTGGACGCAGGGACGGGAAGGAAACTGTTTTTT
>.|.|TRBV20-1|TRBJ1-1
CSATVTEAFF
TGCAGTGCTACCGTAACTGAAGCTTTCTTT
>TRBD2|.|TRBV18|TRBJ2-5
CASSPLSGRPETQYF
TGTGCCAGCTCTCCGCTGAGCGGGAGGCCAGAGACCCAGTACTTC
>.|many|TRBV10-3|TRBJ1-5
CAISATGSNQPQHF
TGTGCCATCAGTGCCACAGGGTCTAATCAGCCCCAGCATTTT